The next 9 T cell receptor beta chains were all read from a single sample in a study of T-cell memory formation after mild COVID-19. TCRdb redid the calling of the 5' RACE reads with MiXCR, one entry per CDR3 protein. The table lists about 110,000 distinct CDR3 sequences, 15% to 20% of them singletons. The specimen sequenced was PBMCs or a T cell subset sorted from them (not recorded which). These TCRs come from an adult woman who had mild COVID-19 (a few samples of this study predate the infection). Cell type and time point are not known.

This clonotype was detected only a few times. The chain couples TRBV24-1 to TRBJ1-1; no clear D. This CDR3 spans 17 amino acids. CDR1 and CDR2 (germline): KGHDR, SFDVKD. Trimming shortened V by 0 bases and J by 1 base, and 14 bases separated the two germline ends. This CDR3 is CATSDLNLAGTNTEAFF. DNA for the CDR3: TGTGCCACCAGTGATTTGAACTTGGCAGGAACGAACACTGAAGCTTTCTTT.

The chain employs TRBV5-8 and TRBJ1-1; D possibly corresponds to TRBD1 (6 bases). The length of the CDR3 is 17 residues. From germline, CDR1 is SGHTS and CDR2 YDEGEE. The ends were cut back, 4 bases at V and 1 base at J, with 20 bases in the middle. CDR3: CASSRLFSGERNTEAFF. Here the CDR3 DNA reads TGTGCCAGCAGCCGCCTGTTCTCAGGGGAGAGGAACACTGAAGCTTTCTTT.

This clonotype was observed a handful of times. The rearrangement links TRBV5-1 to TRBJ2-1; no reliable D call. Germline V gene data show CDR1 as SGHRS and CDR2 as YFSETQ. V was pared by 6 bases and J by 3 bases, with 10 bases between. The CDR3 is 13 residues long. CDR3 sequence: CASNLGSYNEQFF. Here the CDR3 DNA reads TGCGCCAGCAATTTGGGTAGCTACAATGAGCAGTTCTTC.

This chain connects TRBV9 to TRBJ2-3; 8 positions match TRBD1. After removal of 4 bases from V and 4 bases from J, the junction contained 11 bases not matched to a gene. Looked up from germline, CDR1 is SGDLS and CDR2 is YYNGEE. CDR3 length: 16 residues. The CDR3 sequence: CASSSAGTGVPDTQYF. The CDR3 bases are TGTGCCAGCAGCTCCGCCGGGACAGGAGTCCCAGATACGCAGTATTTT.

The V call is TRBV12-3 or TRBV12-4, the J call TRBJ2-2; the match to TRBD1 covers 8 bases. This CDR3 is 15 amino acids long. Trimming at V came to 5 bases and at J to 3 bases, leaving 5 bases not matched to a gene. The DNA for the CDR3 is TGTGCCAGCAGTCCCGGGACAGGATACACCGGGGAGCTGTTTTTT. Translation: CASSPGTGYTGELFF.

The V call is TRBV11-2, the J call TRBJ2-1, with TRBD2 matching 11 bases. Germline V gene data show CDR1 as SGHAT and CDR2 as FQNNGV. This CDR3 contains 16 residues. J gave up 4 bases and V 5 bases, and 7 bases lay outside the gene matches. The CDR3 spells CASSTWTSGLYNEQFF. The DNA of the CDR3 is TGTGCCAGCAGCACCTGGACTAGCGGGTTATACAATGAGCAGTTCTTC.

This clonotype has a handful of counts. The chain recombines TRBV5-1 with TRBJ2-7, with TRBD1 as a possible D gene (6 bases). The germline V gene has CDR1 SGHRS and CDR2 YFSETQ. This CDR3 is built from 15 residues. Trimming stripped 1 base from V and 0 bases from J, with 11 bases between. The CDR3 sequence: CASSLITGHSYEQYF. The CDR3 coding sequence is TGCGCCAGCAGCTTGATAACGGGACACTCCTACGAGCAGTACTTC. The full variable domain, with the rest looked up from reference TRBV5-1 and TRBJ2-7, is KAGVTQTPRYLIKTRGQQVTLSCSPISGHRSVSWYQQTPGQGLQFLFEYFSETQRNKGNFPGRFSGRQFSNSRSEMNVSTLELGDSALYLCASSLITGHSYEQYFGPGTRLTVT.

The J gene is TRBJ2-1, the V gene TRBV30; no clear D. Germline CDR1 is GTSNPN and CDR2 is SVGIG (reference sequence). Trimming removed 3 bases at V and 8 bases at J, with 11 bases between. The CDR3 loop spans 12 amino acids. In DNA form, the CDR3 reads TGTGCCTGGAGGGACCTTAGTCATGAGCAGTTCTTC. This sequence encodes CAWRDLSHEQFF.

This clonotype was counted between two and nine times. The rearrangement uses TRBV20-1 and TRBJ1-2; D not resolved. Trimming shortened V by 6 bases and J by 0 bases, and 11 bases separated the two germline ends. CDR3 size: 13 residues. In germline, CDR1 is DFQATT, CDR2 SNEGSKA (reference sequence). The CDR3 here is CSAPRPSNYGYTF. The DNA for the CDR3 is TGCAGTGCCCCGAGACCGTCTAACTATGGCTACACCTTC.